This T cell receptor (beta chain) was found in a study of cytomegalovirus exposure and HLA in healthy donors. Study results and limitations: Some V segments (TRBV6-2 and TRBV6-3 among them) were excluded as indistinguishable.

Concerning this clone: Its antigen is unidentified.

With 4 bases clipped from V and 2 bases from J, the junction kept 5 bases outside the gene matches. The CDR3 length is 14 residues. Germline assignment: CDR1 SGHNT and CDR2 YYREEE (reference sequence). PCR involved 60 Vbeta and 13 Jbeta primers. Here immunoSEQ multiplex PCR was the method, and the copy in TCRdb shows in-frame clones only, minus some. The sample lists approximately 210,000 clones, roughly 81% occurring once. The sample consisted of PBMCs. The receptor comes from a woman in her twenties or thirties in good health and CMV-seropositive. The chain employs TRBV5-4 and TRBJ1-1; 7 bases line up with TRBD1. CDR3 bases: TGTGCCAGCAGCCGACAGGGTCTCAACACTGAAGCTTTCTTT. It translates to CASSRQGLNTEAFF.